The present T cell receptor (beta chain) was sequenced within a study of cytomegalovirus exposure and HLA in healthy donors. Study details: Approximately 200 million T cells yielded around 120 million unique TCR beta sequences in earlier analysis. Study observations and caveats: Previous analysis showed most TCR beta V segments were productive about 87% or about 30% of the time. Sequencing likely produced, as an artifact, a cluster of highly shared sequence variants.

The PCR had 60 Vbeta and 13 Jbeta primers. Sequenced by immunoSEQ multiplex PCR; TCRdb stores in-frame clones only, minus some. The table has some 200,000 clones, 75% to 90% seen once; the top ten hold more than 6%. A word on this clone: Antigen specificity is unknown.

The sample taken for sequencing was PBMCs. The source of this sequence is a man aged 40-50 years in good health and CMV-seropositive.

CDR3 in DNA: TGTGCCAGCAGCCCGGGGGGGGTCGGGACCGGGGAGCTGTTTTTT. It encodes CASSPGGVGTGELFF. This chain connects TRBV7-2 to TRBJ2-2; 8 bases fit TRBD2. Germline CDR1 is SGHTA and CDR2 is FQGNSA. CDR3 length: 15 amino acids. The trim removed 5 bases at V and 5 bases at J, leaving 7 bases unmatched.